This T cell receptor beta chain was recovered during a study of technical replicates of blood from a few donors (TCRdb year 2017). From a lookup of the germline V gene (reference sequence), CDR1 and CDR2 are MNHEY and SMNVEV. The cysteine opens and the phenylalanine closes a CDR3 of 14 amino acids. The only DNA kept is the CDR3, 42 bases in frame from the first base. Relative to germline, V is missing 3 bases and J is missing 9 bases, with 8 bases of the junction outside any gene match. Library method: the immunoSEQ multiplex PCR assay. Held by TCRdb, this immuneACCESS table contains in-frame sequences only and omits some clones. Under half of the omission traces to an unresolved V gene where checked; the cause of the rest is unknown. The sample yields 65,000 to 80,000 clones; around 90% were counted once. The ten top clones hold over 0.35% of the sample. Concerning this clone: Its antigen is not yet known. Base qualities were left out, and no much larger clone turns up one base away.

Sequences were obtained from T cells isolated from PBMCs. The TCR was taken from a human donor in good health. The chain is encoded by TRBV27 joined to TRBJ2-1; TRBD2 aligns with 7 central bases. CDR3 region: CASSFGGGLGEQFF. The DNA sequence follows: TGTGCCAGCAGTTTTGGGGGGGGACTTGGTGAGCAGTTCTTC.